This TCR beta chain emerged from a study of cytomegalovirus exposure and HLA in healthy donors. Study findings and constraints: The presence/absence work took it that sequencing depth was about the same across donors. In a later analysis, a missense DCLRE1C variant was linked to TCR beta V- and J-gene trimming.

The primer mix had 60 Vbeta and 13 Jbeta primers. Clones were read by immunoSEQ multiplex PCR, and TCRdb kept only the in-frame ones, dropping some. Of some 120,000 clones in the sample, approximately 72% were seen once. Regarding donors, all were healthy bone marrow donors. The CDR3 has 14 residues. V was pared by 7 bases and J by 4 bases, with 2 bases of the junction left unmatched. Germline assignment: CDR1 SNHLY and CDR2 FYNNEI. Note on this clone: Its target is unknown.

The chain uses TRBV2 and TRBJ2-3; 13 bases agree with TRBD2. The sequenced sample was PBMCs. The source is a woman between 45 and 65 years old in good health and CMV-seropositive. The CDR3 bases are TGTGCCAGCACCGGGACTAGCGGGGCAGATACGCAGTATTTT. It is translated as CASTGTSGADTQYF.